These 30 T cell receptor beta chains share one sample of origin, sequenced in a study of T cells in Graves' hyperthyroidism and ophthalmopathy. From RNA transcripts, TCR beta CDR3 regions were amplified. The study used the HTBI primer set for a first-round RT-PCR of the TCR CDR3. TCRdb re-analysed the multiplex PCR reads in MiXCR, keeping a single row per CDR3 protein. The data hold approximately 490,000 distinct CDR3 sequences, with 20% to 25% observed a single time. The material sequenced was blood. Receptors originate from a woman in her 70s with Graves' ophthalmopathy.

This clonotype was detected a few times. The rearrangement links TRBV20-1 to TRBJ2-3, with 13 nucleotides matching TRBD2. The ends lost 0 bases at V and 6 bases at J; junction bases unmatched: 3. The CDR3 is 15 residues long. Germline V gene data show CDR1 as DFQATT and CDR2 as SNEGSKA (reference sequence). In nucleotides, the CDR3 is TGCAGTGCTAGAGATACACTAGCGGGAGGGGATACGCAGTATTTT. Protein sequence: CSARDTLAGGDTQYF.

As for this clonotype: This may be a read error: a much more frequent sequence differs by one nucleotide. CDR3 loop: CSHGLAGGERETRYF. CDR3 DNA sequence: TGCAGCCACGGACTAGCGGGAGGGGAGCGAGAGACCCGGTACTTC. This chain joins TRBV29-1 and TRBJ2-5; 15 nucleotides line up with TRBD2. Per the germline V gene, CDR1 is SQVTM and CDR2 is ANQGSEA. The CDR3 extends over 15 amino acids.

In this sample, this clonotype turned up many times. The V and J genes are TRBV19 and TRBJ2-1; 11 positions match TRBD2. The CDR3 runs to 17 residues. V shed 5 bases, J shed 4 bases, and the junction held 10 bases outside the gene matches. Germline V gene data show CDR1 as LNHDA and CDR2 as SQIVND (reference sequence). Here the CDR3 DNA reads TGTGCCAGTAGTGTCTGGACTAGCGGGTTTACTTACAATGAGCAGTTCTTC. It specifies CASSVWTSGFTYNEQFF.

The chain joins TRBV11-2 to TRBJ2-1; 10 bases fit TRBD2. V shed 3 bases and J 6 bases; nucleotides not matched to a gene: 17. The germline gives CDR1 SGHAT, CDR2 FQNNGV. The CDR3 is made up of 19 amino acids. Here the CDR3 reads CASSFHQTGGTSVGNEQFF. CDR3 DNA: TGTGCCAGCAGCTTCCACCAGACGGGGGGGACTAGCGTGGGCAATGAGCAGTTCTTC. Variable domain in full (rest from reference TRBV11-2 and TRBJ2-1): EAGVAQSPRYKIIEKRQSVAFWCNPISGHATLYWYQQILGQGPKLLIQFQNNGVVDDSQLPKDRFSAERLKGVDSTLKIQPAKLEDSAVYLCASSFHQTGGTSVGNEQFFGPGTRLTVL.

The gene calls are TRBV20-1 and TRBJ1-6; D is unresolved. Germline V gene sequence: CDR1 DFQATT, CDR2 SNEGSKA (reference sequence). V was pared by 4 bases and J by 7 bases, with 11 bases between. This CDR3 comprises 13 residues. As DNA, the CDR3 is TGCAGTGCTACACCCGACCGAAATTCACCCCTCCACTTT. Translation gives CSATPDRNSPLHF.

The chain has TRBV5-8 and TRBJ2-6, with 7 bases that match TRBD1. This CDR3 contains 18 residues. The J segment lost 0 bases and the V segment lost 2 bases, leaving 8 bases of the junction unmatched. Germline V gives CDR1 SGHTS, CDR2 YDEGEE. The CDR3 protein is CASSFTQGPGSGANVLTF. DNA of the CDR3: TGTGCCAGCAGCTTCACACAGGGGCCGGGCTCTGGGGCCAACGTCCTGACTTTC.

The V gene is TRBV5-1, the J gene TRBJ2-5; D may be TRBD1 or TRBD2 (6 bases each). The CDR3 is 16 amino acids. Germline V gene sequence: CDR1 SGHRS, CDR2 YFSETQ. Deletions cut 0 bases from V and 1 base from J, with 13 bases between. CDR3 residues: CASSLASRGPQETQYF. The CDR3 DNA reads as TGCGCCAGCAGCTTGGCTTCCCGGGGGCCCCAAGAGACCCAGTACTTC.

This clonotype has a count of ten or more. The CDR3 sequence: CASSPWTGNYEQYF. CDR3 in DNA: TGCGCCAGCAGCCCCTGGACAGGTAACTACGAGCAGTACTTC. V gene TRBV5-1 combines with J gene TRBJ2-7; 7 bases are shared with TRBD1. The CDR3 extends over 14 amino acids. Germline loops: CDR1 SGHRS, CDR2 YFSETQ. V lost 4 bases and J lost 3; bases outside the gene matches: 7. Looking up the rest from reference TRBV5-1 and TRBJ2-7 gives the full variable domain: KAGVTQTPRYLIKTRGQQVTLSCSPISGHRSVSWYQQTPGQGLQFLFEYFSETQRNKGNFPGRFSGRQFSNSRSEMNVSTLELGDSALYLCASSPWTGNYEQYFGPGTRLTVT.

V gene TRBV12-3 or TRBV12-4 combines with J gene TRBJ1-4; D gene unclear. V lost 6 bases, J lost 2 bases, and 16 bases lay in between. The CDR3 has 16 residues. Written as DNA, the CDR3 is TGTGCCAGCAGAGCGGTGGCGTATGGCACTAATGAAAAACTGTTTTTT. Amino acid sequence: CASRAVAYGTNEKLFF.

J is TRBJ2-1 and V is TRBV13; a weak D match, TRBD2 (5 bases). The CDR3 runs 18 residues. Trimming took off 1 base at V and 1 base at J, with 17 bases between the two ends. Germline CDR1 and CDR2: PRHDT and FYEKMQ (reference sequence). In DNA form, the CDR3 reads TGTGCCAGCAGCTTAGACGTAAATAGCGCACATTCCTACAATGAGCAGTTCTTC. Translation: CASSLDVNSAHSYNEQFF. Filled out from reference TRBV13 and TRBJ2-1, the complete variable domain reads AAGVIQSPRHLIKEKRETATLKCYPIPRHDTVYWYQQGPGQDPQFLISFYEKMQSDKGSIPDRFSAQQFSDYHSELNMSSLELGDSALYFCASSLDVNSAHSYNEQFFGPGTRLTVL.

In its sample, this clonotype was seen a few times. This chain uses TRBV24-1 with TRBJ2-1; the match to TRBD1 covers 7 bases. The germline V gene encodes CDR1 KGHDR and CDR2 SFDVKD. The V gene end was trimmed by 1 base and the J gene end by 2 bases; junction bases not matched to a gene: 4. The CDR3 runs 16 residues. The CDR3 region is CATSDFRQGAYNEQFF. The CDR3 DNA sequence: TGTGCCACCAGTGATTTTCGACAGGGTGCCTACAATGAGCAGTTCTTC.

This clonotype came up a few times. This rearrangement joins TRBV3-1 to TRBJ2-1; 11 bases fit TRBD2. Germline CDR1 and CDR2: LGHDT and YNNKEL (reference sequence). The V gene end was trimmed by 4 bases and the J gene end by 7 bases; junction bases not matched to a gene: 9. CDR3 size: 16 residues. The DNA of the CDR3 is TGTGCCAGCAGCCCGTTAGCGGGAGGGCCTAAGAATGAGCAGTTCTTC. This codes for CASSPLAGGPKNEQFF.

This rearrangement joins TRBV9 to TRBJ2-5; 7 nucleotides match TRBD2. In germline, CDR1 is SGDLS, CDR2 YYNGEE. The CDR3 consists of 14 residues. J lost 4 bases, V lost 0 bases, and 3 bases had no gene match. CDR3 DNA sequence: TGTGCCAGCAGCGTAGGACTAGCAGGAGAGACCCAGTACTTC. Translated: CASSVGLAGETQYF.

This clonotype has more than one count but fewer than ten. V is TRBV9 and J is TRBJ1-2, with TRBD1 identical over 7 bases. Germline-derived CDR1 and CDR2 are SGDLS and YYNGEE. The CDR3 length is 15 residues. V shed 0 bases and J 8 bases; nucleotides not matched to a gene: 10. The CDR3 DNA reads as TGTGCCAGCAGCGTAGGATGGGACAGCCTAGGCGGCTACACCTTC. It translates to CASSVGWDSLGGYTF.

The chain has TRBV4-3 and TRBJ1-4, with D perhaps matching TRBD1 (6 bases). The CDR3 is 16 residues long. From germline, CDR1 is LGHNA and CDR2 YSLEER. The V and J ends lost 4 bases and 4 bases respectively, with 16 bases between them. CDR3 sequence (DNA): TGCGCCAGCAGCCTACTAAGGGGGGGGGTTAATGAAAAACTGTTTTTT. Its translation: CASSLLRGGVNEKLFF.

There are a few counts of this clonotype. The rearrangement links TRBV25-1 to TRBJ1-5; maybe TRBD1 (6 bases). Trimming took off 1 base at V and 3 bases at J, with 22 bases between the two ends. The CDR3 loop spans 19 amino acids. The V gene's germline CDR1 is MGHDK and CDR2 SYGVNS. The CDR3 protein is CASSECGRGQGIFNQPQHF. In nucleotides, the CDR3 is TGTGCCAGCAGTGAATGCGGCAGGGGCCAGGGGATATTCAATCAGCCCCAGCATTTT.

CDR3 in amino acids: CASSVGTGGHEKLFF. The DNA of the CDR3 is TGTGCCAGCAGCGTAGGGACAGGGGGCCATGAAAAACTGTTTTTT. The V and J genes are TRBV9 and TRBJ1-4; 11 bases align to TRBD1. Per the germline V gene, CDR1 is SGDLS and CDR2 is YYNGEE. There are 15 residues in the CDR3. V was clipped by 0 bases and J by 6 bases; unmatched bases: 1.

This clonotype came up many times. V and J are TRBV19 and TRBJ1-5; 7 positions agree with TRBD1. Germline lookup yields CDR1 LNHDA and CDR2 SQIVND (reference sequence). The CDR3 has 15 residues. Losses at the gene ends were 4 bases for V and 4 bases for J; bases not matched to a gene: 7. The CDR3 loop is CASSTNSGGNQPQHF. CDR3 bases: TGTGCCAGTAGTACCAATTCAGGGGGTAATCAGCCCCAGCATTTT.

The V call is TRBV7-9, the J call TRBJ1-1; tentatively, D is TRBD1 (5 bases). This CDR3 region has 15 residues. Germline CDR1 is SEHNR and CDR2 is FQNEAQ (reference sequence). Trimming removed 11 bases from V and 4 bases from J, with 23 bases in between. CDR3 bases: TGTGCCGCGGGGGAGGGATACCAAAGCGCCACTGAAGCTTTCTTT. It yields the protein CAAGEGYQSATEAFF.

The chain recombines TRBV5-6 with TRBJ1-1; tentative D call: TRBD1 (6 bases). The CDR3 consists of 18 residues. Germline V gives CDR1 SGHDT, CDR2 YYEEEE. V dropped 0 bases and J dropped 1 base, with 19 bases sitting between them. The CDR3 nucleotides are TGTGCCAGCAGCTTGGGGCCCCCGGACAGCGGCTGGAACACTGAAGCTTTCTTT. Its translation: CASSLGPPDSGWNTEAFF.

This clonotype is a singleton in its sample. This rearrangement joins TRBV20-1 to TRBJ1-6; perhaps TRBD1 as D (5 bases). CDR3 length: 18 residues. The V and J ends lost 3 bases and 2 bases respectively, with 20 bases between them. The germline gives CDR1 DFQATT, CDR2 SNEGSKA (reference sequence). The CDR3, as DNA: TGCAGTGCTAGGTCGGGGCAGGAACTATCCGCCTATAATTCACCCCTCCACTTT. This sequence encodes CSARSGQELSAYNSPLHF.

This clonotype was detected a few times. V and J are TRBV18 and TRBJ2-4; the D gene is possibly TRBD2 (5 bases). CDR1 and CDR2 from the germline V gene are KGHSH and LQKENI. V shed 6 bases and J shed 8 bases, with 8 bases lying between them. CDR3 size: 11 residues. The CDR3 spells CASSPGDIQYF. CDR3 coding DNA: TGTGCCAGCTCCCCCGGGGACATTCAGTACTTC.

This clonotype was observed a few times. The CDR3 spells CASSLDAGPYGYTF. The CDR3 bases are TGTGCCAGCAGCTTAGATGCGGGTCCCTATGGCTACACCTTC. The J gene is TRBJ1-2, the V gene TRBV7-9, with unresolved D. The ends were cut back, 1 base at V and 4 bases at J, with 10 bases in the middle. CDR1 SEHNR and CDR2 FQNEAQ come from the germline V gene (reference sequence). The CDR3 runs 14 residues.

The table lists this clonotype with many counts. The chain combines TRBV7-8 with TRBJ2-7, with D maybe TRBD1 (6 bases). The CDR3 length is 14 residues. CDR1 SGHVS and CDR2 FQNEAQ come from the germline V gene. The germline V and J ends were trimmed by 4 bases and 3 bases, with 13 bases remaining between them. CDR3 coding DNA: TGTGCCAGCAGCTCCCACCGGGACAACTACGAGCAGTACTTC. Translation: CASSSHRDNYEQYF.

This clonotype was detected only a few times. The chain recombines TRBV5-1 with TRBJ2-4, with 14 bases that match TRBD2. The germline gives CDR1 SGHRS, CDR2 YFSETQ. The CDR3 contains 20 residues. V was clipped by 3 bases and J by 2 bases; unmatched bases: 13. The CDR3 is CASSYSPGLAGAGTKNIQYF. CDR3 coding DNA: TGCGCCAGCAGCTATTCTCCGGGACTAGCGGGAGCGGGGACCAAAAACATTCAGTACTTC.

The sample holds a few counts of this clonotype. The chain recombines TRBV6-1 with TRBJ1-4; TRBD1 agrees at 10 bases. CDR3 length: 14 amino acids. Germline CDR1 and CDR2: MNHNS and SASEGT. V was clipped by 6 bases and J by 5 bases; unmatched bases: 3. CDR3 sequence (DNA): TGTGCCAGCAGCGGGACAGGGGCGAATGAAAAACTGTTTTTT. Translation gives CASSGTGANEKLFF.

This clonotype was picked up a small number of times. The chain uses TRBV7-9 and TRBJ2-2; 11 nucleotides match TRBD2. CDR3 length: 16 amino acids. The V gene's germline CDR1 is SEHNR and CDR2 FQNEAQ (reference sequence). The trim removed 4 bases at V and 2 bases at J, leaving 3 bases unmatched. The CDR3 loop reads CASSSSGRTNTGELFF. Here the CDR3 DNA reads TGTGCCAGCAGCTCTAGCGGGAGGACAAACACCGGGGAGCTGTTTTTT.

The CDR3 bases are TGTGCCAGCAGGCGAGAGGGGCTTAATTCACCCCTCCACTTT. Translating it yields CASRREGLNSPLHF. The chain combines TRBV14 with TRBJ1-6, with D perhaps matching TRBD1 (5 bases). V was shortened by 6 bases and J by 6 bases, with 12 bases between the two germline ends. The CDR3 has 14 residues. Germline CDR1 and CDR2: SGHDN and FVKESK. Filled out from reference TRBV14 and TRBJ1-6, the complete variable domain reads EAGVTQFPSHSVIEKGQTVTLRCDPISGHDNLYWYRRVMGKEIKFLLHFVKESKQDESGMPNNRFLAERTGGTYSTLKVQPAELEDSGVYFCASRREGLNSPLHFGNGTRLTVT.

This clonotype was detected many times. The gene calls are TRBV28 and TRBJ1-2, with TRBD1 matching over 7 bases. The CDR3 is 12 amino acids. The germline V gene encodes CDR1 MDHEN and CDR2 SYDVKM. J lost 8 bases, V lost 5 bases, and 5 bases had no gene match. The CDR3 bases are TGTGCCAGCAGTAAGGGGGCGCTGGGCTACACCTTC. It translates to CASSKGALGYTF.

For the CDR3, the DNA is TGTGCCAGTAGTATAGCAGGGAAGGGCAATCAGCCCCAGCATTTT. Protein: CASSIAGKGNQPQHF. This rearrangement joins TRBV19 to TRBJ1-5; D possibly corresponds to TRBD1 (5 bases). The CDR3 covers 15 residues. Trimming left V 1 base short and J 2 bases short, with 9 bases between. The V gene's germline CDR1 is LNHDA and CDR2 SQIVND (reference sequence).